The 3 T cell receptor beta chains below were found in one sample sequenced in a study of long-term antiretroviral therapy in people with HIV. Running of the v3.0 immunoSEQ assay took place at survey level. The protocol was immunoSEQ multiplex PCR, while the TCRdb copy is restricted to in-frame clones and leaves out a portion. Altogether around 12,000 clones are present, around 77% being singletons, with the ten largest covering approximately 20%. This material consisted of unsorted PBMCs, taken 0.5 years before starting antiretroviral therapy. These receptor sequences come from a woman aged 40 to 49 with HIV.

The chain couples TRBV7-8 to TRBJ1-1, with D hard to call. V was trimmed by 8 bases and J by 5 bases, leaving 12 bases between them. Germline loops: CDR1 SGHVS, CDR2 FQNEAQ. There are 12 residues in the CDR3. The CDR3: CASGGRVTEAFF. For the CDR3, the DNA is TGTGCCAGCGGAGGGAGGGTTACTGAAGCTTTCTTT.

The chain has TRBV2 and TRBJ1-5, with TRBD1 as a possible D gene (5 bases). The CDR3 covers 14 residues. V shed 3 bases and J shed 1 base, with 7 bases lying between them. Germline CDR1 is SNHLY and CDR2 is FYNNEI. Here the CDR3 reads CASSEQGSNQPQHF. Here the CDR3 DNA reads TGTGCCAGCAGTGAGCAGGGCAGCAATCAGCCCCAGCATTTT. The full variable domain, in which reference TRBV2 and TRBJ1-5 provide the parts outside the CDR3, is EPEVTQTPSHQVTQMGQEVILRCVPISNHLYFYWYRQILGQKVEFLVSFYNNEISEKSEIFDDQFSVERPDGSNFTLKIRSTKLEDSAMYFCASSEQGSNQPQHFGDGTRLSIL.

The chain has TRBV11-2 and TRBJ2-7; D is undetermined. V was clipped by 0 bases and J by 2 bases, with 8 bases between them. The CDR3 contains 14 residues. The germline CDR1 and CDR2 sequences are SGHAT and FQNNGV. CDR3 nucleotides: TGTGCCAGCAGCTTAGATAGGGCGGCCTACGAGCAGTACTTC. Its protein is CASSLDRAAYEQYF. The complete variable domain, with remaining parts taken from reference TRBV11-2 and TRBJ2-7, reads EAGVAQSPRYKIIEKRQSVAFWCNPISGHATLYWYQQILGQGPKLLIQFQNNGVVDDSQLPKDRFSAERLKGVDSTLKIQPAKLEDSAVYLCASSLDRAAYEQYFGPGTRLTVT.